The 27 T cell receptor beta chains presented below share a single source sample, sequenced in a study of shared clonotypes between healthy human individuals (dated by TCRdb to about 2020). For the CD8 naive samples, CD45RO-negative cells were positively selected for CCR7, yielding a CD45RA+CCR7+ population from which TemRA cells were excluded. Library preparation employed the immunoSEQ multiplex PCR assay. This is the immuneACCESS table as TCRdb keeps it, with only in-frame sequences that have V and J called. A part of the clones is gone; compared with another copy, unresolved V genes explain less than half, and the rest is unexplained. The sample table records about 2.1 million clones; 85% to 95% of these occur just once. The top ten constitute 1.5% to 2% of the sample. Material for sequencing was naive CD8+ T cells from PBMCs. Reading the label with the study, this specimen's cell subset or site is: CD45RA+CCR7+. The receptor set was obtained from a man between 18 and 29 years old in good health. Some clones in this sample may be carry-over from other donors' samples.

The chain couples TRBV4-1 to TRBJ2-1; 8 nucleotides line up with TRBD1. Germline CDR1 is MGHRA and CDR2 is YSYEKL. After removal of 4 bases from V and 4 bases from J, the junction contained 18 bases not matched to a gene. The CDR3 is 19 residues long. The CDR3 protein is CASSPHGGARQGKYNEQFF. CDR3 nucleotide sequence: TGCGCCAGCAGCCCGCACGGGGGTGCGAGACAGGGGAAATACAATGAGCAGTTCTTC.

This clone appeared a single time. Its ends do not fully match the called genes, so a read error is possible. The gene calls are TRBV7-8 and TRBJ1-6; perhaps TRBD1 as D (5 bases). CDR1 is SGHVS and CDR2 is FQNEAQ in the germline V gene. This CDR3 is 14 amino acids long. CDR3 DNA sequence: TGTGCCAGCAGCTTGGGGCCTGCAGGGAAAATCTTCGACTTT. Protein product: CASSLGPAGKIFDF.

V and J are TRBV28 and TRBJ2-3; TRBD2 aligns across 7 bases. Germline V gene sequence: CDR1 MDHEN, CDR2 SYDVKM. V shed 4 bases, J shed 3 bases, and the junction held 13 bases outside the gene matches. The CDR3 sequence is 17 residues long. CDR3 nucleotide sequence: TGTGCCAGCAGTTACCCCTGGGCGGGAGAGGCGACAGATACGCAGTATTTT. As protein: CASSYPWAGEATDTQYF.

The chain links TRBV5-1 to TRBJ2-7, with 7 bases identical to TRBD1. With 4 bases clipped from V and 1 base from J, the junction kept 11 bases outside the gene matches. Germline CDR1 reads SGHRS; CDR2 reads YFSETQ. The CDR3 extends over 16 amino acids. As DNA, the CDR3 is TGCGCCAGCAGCCCCAGACAGGGTAATCCGTCCTACGAGCAGTACTTC. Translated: CASSPRQGNPSYEQYF.

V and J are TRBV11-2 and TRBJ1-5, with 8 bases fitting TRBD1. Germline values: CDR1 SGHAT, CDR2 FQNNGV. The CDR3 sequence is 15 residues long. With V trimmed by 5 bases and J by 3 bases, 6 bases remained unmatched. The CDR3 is CASSEGQGSNQPQHF. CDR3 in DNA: TGTGCCAGCAGCGAAGGACAGGGCTCCAATCAGCCCCAGCATTTT.

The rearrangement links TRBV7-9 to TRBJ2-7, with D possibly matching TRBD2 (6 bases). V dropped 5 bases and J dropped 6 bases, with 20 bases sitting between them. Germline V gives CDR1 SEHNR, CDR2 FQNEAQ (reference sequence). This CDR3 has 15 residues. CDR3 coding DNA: TGTGCCAGCAGCCCCCCCCCGGGGGAGGAAGGCGAGCAGTACTTC. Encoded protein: CASSPPPGEEGEQYF.

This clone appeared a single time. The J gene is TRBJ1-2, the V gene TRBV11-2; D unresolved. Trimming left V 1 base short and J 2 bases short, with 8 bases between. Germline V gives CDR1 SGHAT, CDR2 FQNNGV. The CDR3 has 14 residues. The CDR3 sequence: CASSLGQVNYGYTF. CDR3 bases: TGTGCCAGCAGCTTAGGGCAGGTCAACTATGGCTACACCTTC. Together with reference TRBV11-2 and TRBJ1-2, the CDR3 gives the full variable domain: EAGVAQSPRYKIIEKRQSVAFWCNPISGHATLYWYQQILGQGPKLLIQFQNNGVVDDSQLPKDRFSAERLKGVDSTLKIQPAKLEDSAVYLCASSLGQVNYGYTFGSGTRLTVV.

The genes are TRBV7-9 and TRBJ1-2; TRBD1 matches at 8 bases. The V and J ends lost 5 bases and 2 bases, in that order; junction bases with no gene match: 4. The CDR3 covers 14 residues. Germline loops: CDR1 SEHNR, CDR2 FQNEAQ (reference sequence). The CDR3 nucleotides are TGTGCCAGCAGCGCGGGACAGGTAAACTATGGCTACACCTTC. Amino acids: CASSAGQVNYGYTF.

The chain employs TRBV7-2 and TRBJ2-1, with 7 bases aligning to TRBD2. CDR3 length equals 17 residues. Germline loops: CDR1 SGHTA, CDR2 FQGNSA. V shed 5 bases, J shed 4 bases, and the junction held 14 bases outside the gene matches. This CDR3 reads CASSPSRRSGIYNEQFF. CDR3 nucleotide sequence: TGTGCCAGCAGCCCAAGTAGGAGGAGCGGGATTTACAATGAGCAGTTCTTC.

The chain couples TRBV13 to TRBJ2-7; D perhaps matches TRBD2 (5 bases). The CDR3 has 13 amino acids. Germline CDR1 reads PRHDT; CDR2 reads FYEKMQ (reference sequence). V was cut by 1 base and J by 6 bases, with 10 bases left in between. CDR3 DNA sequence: TGTGCCAGCAGCTTAGAGACTACTACCGAGCAGTACTTC. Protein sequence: CASSLETTTEQYF.

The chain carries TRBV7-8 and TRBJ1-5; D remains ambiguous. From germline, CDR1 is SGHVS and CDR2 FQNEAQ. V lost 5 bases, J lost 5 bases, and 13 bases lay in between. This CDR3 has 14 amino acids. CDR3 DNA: TGTGCCAGCAGCGGAACTTTCGGCGATCAGCCCCAGCATTTT. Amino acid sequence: CASSGTFGDQPQHF.

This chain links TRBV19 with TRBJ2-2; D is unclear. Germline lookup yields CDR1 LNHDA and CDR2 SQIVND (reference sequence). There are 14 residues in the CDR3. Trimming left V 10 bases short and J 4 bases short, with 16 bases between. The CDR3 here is CATPNGAGTGELFF. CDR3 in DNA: TGTGCCACCCCGAACGGCGCTGGCACCGGGGAGCTGTTTTTT.

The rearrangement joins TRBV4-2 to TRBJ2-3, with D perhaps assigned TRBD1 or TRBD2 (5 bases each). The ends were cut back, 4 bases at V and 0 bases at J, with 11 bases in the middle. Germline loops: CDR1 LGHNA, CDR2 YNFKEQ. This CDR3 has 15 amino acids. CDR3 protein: CASSPRDRSTDTQYF. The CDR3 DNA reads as TGTGCCAGCAGCCCTAGGGACCGTAGCACAGATACGCAGTATTTT.

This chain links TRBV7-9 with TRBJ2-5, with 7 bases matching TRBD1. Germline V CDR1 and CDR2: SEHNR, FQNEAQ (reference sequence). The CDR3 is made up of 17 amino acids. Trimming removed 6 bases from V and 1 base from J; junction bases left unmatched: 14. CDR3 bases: TGTGCCAGCAGTCGAACCCAAGAGGGGGCCATCCAAGAGACCCAGTACTTC. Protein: CASSRTQEGAIQETQYF. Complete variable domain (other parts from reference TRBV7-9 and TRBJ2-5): DTGVSQNPRHKITKRGQNVTFRCDPISEHNRLYWYRQTLGQGPEFLTYFQNEAQLEKSRLLSDRFSAERPKGSFSTLEIQRTEQGDSAMYLCASSRTQEGAIQETQYFGPGTRLLVL.

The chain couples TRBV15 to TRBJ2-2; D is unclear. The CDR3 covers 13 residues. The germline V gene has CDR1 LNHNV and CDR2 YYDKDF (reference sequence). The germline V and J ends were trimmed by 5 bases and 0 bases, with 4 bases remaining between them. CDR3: CATSGTNTGELFF. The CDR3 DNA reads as TGTGCCACCAGCGGGACGAACACCGGGGAGCTGTTTTTT.

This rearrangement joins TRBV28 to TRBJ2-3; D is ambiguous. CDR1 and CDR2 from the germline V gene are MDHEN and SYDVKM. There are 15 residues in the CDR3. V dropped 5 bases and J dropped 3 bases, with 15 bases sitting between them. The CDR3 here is CASSPTPDRTDTQYF. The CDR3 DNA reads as TGTGCCAGCAGTCCAACCCCGGACCGGACAGATACGCAGTATTTT.

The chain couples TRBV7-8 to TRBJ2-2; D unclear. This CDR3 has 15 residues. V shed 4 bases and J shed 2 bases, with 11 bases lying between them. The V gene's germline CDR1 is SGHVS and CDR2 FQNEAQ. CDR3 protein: CASSYSGSNTGELFF. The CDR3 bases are TGTGCCAGCAGCTACTCCGGGTCTAACACCGGGGAGCTGTTTTTT. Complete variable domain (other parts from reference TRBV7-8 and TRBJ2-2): GAGVSQSPRYKVAKRGQDVALRCDPISGHVSLFWYQQALGQGPEFLTYFQNEAQLDKSGLPSDRFFAERPEGSVSTLKIQRTQQEDSAVYLCASSYSGSNTGELFFGEGSRLTVL.

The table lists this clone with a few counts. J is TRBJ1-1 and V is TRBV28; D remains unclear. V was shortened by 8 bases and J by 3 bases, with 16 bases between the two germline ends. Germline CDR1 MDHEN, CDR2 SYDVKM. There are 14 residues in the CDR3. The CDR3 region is CASQLEFGDTEAFF. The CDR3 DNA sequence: TGTGCCAGCCAATTGGAGTTCGGGGACACTGAAGCTTTCTTT.

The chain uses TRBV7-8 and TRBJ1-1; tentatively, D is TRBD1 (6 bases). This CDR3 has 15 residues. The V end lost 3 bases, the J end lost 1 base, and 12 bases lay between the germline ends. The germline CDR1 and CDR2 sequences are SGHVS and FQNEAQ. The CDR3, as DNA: TGTGCCAGCAGCTTGGGGCAGGGGCAGAACACTGAAGCTTTCTTT. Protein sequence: CASSLGQGQNTEAFF. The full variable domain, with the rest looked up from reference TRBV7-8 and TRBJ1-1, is GAGVSQSPRYKVAKRGQDVALRCDPISGHVSLFWYQQALGQGPEFLTYFQNEAQLDKSGLPSDRFFAERPEGSVSTLKIQRTQQEDSAVYLCASSLGQGQNTEAFFGQGTRLTVV.

CDR3 in amino acids: CASSVEVASGAYNEQFF. The CDR3 coding sequence is TGTGCCAGCAGCGTAGAGGTGGCTAGCGGGGCTTACAATGAGCAGTTCTTC. The chain employs TRBV9 and TRBJ2-1; TRBD2 matches 9 bases. V shed 0 bases, J shed 4 bases, and the junction held 8 bases outside the gene matches. Germline values: CDR1 SGDLS, CDR2 YYNGEE. CDR3 size: 17 residues.

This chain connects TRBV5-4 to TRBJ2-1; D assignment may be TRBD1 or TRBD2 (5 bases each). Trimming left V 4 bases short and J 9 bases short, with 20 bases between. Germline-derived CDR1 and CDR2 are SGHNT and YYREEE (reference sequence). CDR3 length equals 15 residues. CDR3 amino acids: CASSPFGGAAVEQFF. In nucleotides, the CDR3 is TGTGCCAGCAGCCCGTTTGGGGGAGCGGCGGTTGAGCAGTTCTTC.

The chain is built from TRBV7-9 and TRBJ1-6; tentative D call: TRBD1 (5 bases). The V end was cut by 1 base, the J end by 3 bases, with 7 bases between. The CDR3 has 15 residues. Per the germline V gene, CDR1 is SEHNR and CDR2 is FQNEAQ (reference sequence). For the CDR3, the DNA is TGTGCCAGCAGCTTAGTGGGGGGCTATAATTCACCCCTCCACTTT. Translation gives CASSLVGGYNSPLHF.

The CDR3 loop is CSVRDRGLAGVGGEQYF. The CDR3 DNA follows: TGCAGCGTCCGCGATCGAGGACTAGCGGGAGTGGGTGGGGAGCAGTACTTC. J is TRBJ2-7 and V is TRBV29-1, with 13 bases aligning to TRBD2. The length of the CDR3 is 17 residues. Germline V lookup: CDR1 SQVTM, CDR2 ANQGSEA. J was trimmed by 7 bases and V by 6 bases; bases with no gene match: 18.

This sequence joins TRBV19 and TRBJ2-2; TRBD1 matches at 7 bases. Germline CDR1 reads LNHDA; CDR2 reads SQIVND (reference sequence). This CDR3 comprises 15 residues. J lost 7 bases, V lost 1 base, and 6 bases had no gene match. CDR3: CASSIGTGYGGELFF. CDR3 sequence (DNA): TGTGCCAGTAGTATAGGGACAGGTTACGGCGGGGAGCTGTTTTTT.

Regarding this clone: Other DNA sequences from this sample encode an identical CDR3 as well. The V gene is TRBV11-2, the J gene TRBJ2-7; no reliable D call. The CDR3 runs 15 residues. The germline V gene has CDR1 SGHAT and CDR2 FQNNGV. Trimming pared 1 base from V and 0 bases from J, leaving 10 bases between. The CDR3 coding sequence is TGTGCCAGCAGCTTAGGGGCCGGCGGCTCCTACGAGCAGTACTTC. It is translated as CASSLGAGGSYEQYF.

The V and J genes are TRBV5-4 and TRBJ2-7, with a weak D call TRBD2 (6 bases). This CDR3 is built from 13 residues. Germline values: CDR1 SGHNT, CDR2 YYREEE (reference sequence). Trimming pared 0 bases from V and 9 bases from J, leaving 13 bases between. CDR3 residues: CASSLGGTPLQYF. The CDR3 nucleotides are TGTGCCAGCAGCTTGGGCGGGACTCCGCTGCAGTACTTC.

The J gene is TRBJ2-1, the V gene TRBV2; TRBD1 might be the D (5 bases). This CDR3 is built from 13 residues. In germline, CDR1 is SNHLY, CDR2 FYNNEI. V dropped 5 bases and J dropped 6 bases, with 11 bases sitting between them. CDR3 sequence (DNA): TGTGCCAGCAGTCCCGCAGGGCCCAATGAGCAGTTCTTC. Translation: CASSPAGPNEQFF. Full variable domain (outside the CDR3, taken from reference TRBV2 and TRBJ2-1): EPEVTQTPSHQVTQMGQEVILRCVPISNHLYFYWYRQILGQKVEFLVSFYNNEISEKSEIFDDQFSVERPDGSNFTLKIRSTKLEDSAMYFCASSPAGPNEQFFGPGTRLTVL.